The 10 T cell receptor beta chains below all came from one sample that was sequenced in a study of blood T cell repertoires in COVID-19. Profiled with immunoSEQ multiplex PCR; TCRdb holds only in-frame clones, not every one. The table lists approximately 200,000 clones, nearly 85% of them singletons. The specimen sequenced was peripheral blood. These receptors were taken from a woman aged 25-40 years with acute or convalescent COVID-19.

This chain uses TRBV19 with TRBJ1-5; D uncertain. The CDR3 has 15 amino acids. V lost 5 bases, J lost 0 bases, and 11 bases lay in between. Germline V gives CDR1 LNHDA, CDR2 SQIVND (reference sequence). CDR3 sequence reads: CASSGGSLSNQPQHF. As DNA, the CDR3 is TGTGCCAGTAGTGGCGGGAGCCTTAGCAATCAGCCCCAGCATTTT.

The rearrangement links TRBV15 to TRBJ2-3, with 10 positions matching TRBD1. This CDR3 comprises 17 residues. The germline gives CDR1 LNHNV, CDR2 YYDKDF (reference sequence). Unmatched junction bases numbered 5, after V lost 0 bases and J lost 2 bases. The CDR3 DNA follows: TGTGCCACCAGCAGAGATCAAGGGACAGGGGTCACAGATACGCAGTATTTT. Its protein product is CATSRDQGTGVTDTQYF.

The rearrangement uses TRBV19 and TRBJ1-3; D uncertain. Germline CDR1 is LNHDA and CDR2 is SQIVND (reference sequence). The CDR3 runs 13 residues. With 5 bases removed from V and 4 bases from J, the gap between germline ends came to 9 bases. DNA for the CDR3: TGTGCCAGTAGTCCGCGTGTGGGAAACACCATATATTTT. This encodes CASSPRVGNTIYF.

This chain links TRBV5-1 with TRBJ1-1; D ambiguous. This CDR3 is built from 14 residues. V lost 0 bases to trimming and J lost 4 bases, with 10 bases between them. Germline V CDR1 and CDR2: SGHRS, YFSETQ. Here the CDR3 DNA reads TGCGCCAGCAGCTTGGCCGGAGAGGGCACTGAAGCTTTCTTT. Translation gives CASSLAGEGTEAFF.

This clone appeared once. The rearrangement links TRBV3-1 (or the pseudogene TRBV3-2) to TRBJ1-1; D is ambiguous. This CDR3 spans 16 amino acids. Germline values: CDR1 LGHDT, CDR2 YNNKEL (reference sequence). Trimming removed 1 base from V and 0 bases from J, with 12 bases in between. CDR3 in amino acids: CASSQGAGIMNTEAFF. CDR3 bases: TGTGCCAGCAGCCAAGGGGCAGGAATCATGAACACTGAAGCTTTCTTT.

The chain carries TRBV28 and TRBJ1-5, with no clear D. Germline V gene sequence: CDR1 MDHEN, CDR2 SYDVKM. Trimming shortened V by 6 bases and J by 2 bases, and 14 bases separated the two germline ends. The CDR3 has 15 residues. CDR3 sequence reads: CASRKGALGNQPQHF. For the CDR3, the DNA is TGTGCCAGCAGGAAGGGAGCCCTGGGCAATCAGCCCCAGCATTTT.

V and J are TRBV29-1 and TRBJ2-7; TRBD1 aligns across 7 bases. The CDR3 extends over 12 amino acids. Germline values: CDR1 SQVTM, CDR2 ANQGSEA. The V and J ends lost 4 bases and 7 bases, in that order; junction bases with no gene match: 7. The CDR3 DNA follows: TGCAGCGTTGCGACAGGGTCGGGGGAGCAGTACTTC. Its protein is CSVATGSGEQYF.

V and J are TRBV7-9 and TRBJ2-7, with TRBD1 matching 7 bases. Germline assignment: CDR1 SEHNR and CDR2 FQNEAQ (reference sequence). The CDR3 totals 18 residues. The V and J ends lost 1 base and 4 bases, in that order; junction bases with no gene match: 16. Here the CDR3 reads CASSLGIDPSRGLYEQYF. CDR3 nucleotide sequence: TGTGCCAGCAGCTTAGGGATCGACCCCAGTAGGGGGCTATACGAGCAGTACTTC.

V gene TRBV19 combines with J gene TRBJ1-1; 7 positions match TRBD1. The length of the CDR3 is 13 residues. The V gene end was trimmed by 2 bases and the J gene end by 5 bases; junction bases not matched to a gene: 2. Germline V CDR1 and CDR2: LNHDA, SQIVND (reference sequence). The CDR3 bases are TGTGCCAGTAGTATACCGACAGGGACTGAAGCTTTCTTT. It is translated as CASSIPTGTEAFF.

This rearrangement joins TRBV3-1 (or the pseudogene TRBV3-2) to TRBJ1-2; 7 bases align to TRBD1. V lost 0 bases to trimming and J lost 1 base; unmatched junction nucleotides: 2. Germline CDR1 is LGHDT and CDR2 is YNNKEL (reference sequence). The CDR3 consists of 15 residues. The CDR3 DNA is TGTGCCAGCAGCCAAGATGACAGGGTTAACTATGGCTACACCTTC. Residues: CASSQDDRVNYGYTF.